This TCR beta chain was sequenced during a study of technical replicates of blood from a few donors. The CDR3 contains 19 residues. Germline V gene sequence: CDR1 SGHTA, CDR2 FQGNSA. V lost 4 bases to trimming and J lost 3 bases; unmatched junction nucleotides: 17. Clones were read by immunoSEQ multiplex PCR, and TCRdb kept only the in-frame ones, dropping some. The top ten clones hold 4.5% to 5% of a sample with tens of thousands of clones, around 92% of them seen once. The rearrangement links TRBV7-2 to TRBJ2-7, with 11 bases matching TRBD2. This clonotype originated in a human donor in good health. Some clones in this sample may be carry-over from other donors' samples. The material sequenced was PBMCs. CDR3 in DNA: TGTGCCAGCAGCTCACCTGGGACTAGCGGCTTTCGGGGTCACTACGAGCAGTACTTC. Its translation: CASSSPGTSGFRGHYEQYF.